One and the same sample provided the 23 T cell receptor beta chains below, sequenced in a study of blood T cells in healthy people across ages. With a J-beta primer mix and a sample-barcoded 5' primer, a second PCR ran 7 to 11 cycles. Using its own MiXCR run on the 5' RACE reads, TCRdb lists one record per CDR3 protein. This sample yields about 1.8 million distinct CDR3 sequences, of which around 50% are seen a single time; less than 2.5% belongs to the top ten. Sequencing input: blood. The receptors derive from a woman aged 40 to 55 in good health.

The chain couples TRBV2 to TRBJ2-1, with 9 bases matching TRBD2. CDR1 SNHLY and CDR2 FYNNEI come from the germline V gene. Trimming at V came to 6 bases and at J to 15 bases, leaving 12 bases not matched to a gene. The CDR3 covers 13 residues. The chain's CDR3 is CASSGSSGGSPFF. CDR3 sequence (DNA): TGTGCCAGCAGCGGAAGTAGCGGGGGCTCCCCGTTCTTC.

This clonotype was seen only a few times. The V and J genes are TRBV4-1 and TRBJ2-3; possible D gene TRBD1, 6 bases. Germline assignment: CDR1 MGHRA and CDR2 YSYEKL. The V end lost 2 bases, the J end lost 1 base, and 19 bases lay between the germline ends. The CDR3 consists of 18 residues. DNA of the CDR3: TGCGCCAGCAGCCAAAAAAGGGGCCCTACAGGGCGCACAGATACGCAGTATTTT. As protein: CASSQKRGPTGRTDTQYF.

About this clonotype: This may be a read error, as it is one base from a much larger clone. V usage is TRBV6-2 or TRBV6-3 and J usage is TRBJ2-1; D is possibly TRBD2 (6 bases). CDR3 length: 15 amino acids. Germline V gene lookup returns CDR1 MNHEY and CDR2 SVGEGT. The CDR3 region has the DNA TGTACCAGCGGGTCGGCGATCCCCTCCTACAATGAGCAGTTCTTC. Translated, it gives CTSGSAIPSYNEQFF.

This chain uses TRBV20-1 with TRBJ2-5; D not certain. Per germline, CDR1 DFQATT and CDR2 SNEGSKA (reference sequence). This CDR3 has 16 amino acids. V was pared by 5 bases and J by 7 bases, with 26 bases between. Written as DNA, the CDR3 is TGCAGTGCTGAACTTTTATGGACCGAGCTGGGATGGACCCAGTACTTC. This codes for CSAELLWTELGWTQYF.

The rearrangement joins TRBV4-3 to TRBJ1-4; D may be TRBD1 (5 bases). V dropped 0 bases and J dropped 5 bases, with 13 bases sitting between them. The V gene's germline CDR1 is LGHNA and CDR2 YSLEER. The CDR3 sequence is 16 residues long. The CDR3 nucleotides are TGCGCCAGCAGCCAAGATATAGTCGGGGGGAATGAAAAACTGTTTTTT. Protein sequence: CASSQDIVGGNEKLFF.

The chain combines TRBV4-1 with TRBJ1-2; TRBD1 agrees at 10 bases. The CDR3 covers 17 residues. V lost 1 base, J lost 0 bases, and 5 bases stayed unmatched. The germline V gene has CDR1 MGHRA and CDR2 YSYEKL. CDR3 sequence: CASSQGQGATTNYGYTF. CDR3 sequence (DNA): TGCGCCAGCAGCCAAGGACAGGGGGCGACGACTAACTATGGCTACACCTTC.

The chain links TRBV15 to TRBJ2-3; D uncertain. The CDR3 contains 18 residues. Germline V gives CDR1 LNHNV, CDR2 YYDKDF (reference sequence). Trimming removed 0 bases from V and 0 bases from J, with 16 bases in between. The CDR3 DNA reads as TGTGCCACCAGCAGAGATGTCCCAAGTGCTGCTAGCACAGATACGCAGTATTTT. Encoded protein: CATSRDVPSAASTDTQYF.

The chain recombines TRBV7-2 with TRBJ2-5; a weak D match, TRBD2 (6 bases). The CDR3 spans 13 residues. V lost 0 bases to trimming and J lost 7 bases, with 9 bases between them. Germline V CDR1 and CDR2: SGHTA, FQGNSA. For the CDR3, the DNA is TGTGCCAGCAGCTTAGCGTCTAGCGTGACCCAGTACTTC. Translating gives CASSLASSVTQYF.

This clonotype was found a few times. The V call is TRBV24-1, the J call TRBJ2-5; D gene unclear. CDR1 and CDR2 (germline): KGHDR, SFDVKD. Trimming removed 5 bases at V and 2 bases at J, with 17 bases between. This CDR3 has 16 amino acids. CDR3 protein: CATSGPSRGWQETQYF. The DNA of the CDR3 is TGTGCCACCAGTGGTCCCTCCCGTGGTTGGCAAGAGACCCAGTACTTC.

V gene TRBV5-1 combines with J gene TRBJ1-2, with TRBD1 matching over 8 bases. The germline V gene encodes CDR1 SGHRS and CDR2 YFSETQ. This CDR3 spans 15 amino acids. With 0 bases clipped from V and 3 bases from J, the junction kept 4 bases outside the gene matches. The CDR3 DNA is TGCGCCAGCAGCTTGGCCGCAGGGGGCCACTATGGCTACACCTTC. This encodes CASSLAAGGHYGYTF.

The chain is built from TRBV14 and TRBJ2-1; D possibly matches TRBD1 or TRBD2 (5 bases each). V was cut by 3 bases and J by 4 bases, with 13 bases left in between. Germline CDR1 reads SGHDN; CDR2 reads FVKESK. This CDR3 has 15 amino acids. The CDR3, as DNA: TGTGCCAGCAGCCACCGGGACGGACGATACAATGAGCAGTTCTTC. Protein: CASSHRDGRYNEQFF.

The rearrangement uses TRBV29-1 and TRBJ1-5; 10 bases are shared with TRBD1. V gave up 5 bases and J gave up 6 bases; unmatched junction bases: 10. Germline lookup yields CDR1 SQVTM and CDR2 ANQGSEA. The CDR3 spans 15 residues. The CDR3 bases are TGCAGCGTTTCCTCCGGGACAGGGGTAGGTCAGCCCCAGCATTTT. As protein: CSVSSGTGVGQPQHF.

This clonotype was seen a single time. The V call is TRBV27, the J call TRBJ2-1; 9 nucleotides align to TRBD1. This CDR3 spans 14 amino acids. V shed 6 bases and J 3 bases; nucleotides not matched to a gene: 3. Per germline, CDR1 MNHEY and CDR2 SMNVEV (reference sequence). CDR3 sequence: CASRVDRGYNEQFF. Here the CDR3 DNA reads TGTGCCAGCAGGGTGGACAGGGGCTACAATGAGCAGTTCTTC.

CDR3 in DNA: TGCGCCAGCAGCTTGGTCTCAGGAGCCGACCAAGAGACCCAGTACTTC. Translation gives CASSLVSGADQETQYF. The chain recombines TRBV5-1 with TRBJ2-5; D is uncertain. The CDR3 covers 16 residues. Trimming shortened V by 0 bases and J by 0 bases, and 12 bases separated the two germline ends. Germline CDR1 SGHRS, CDR2 YFSETQ.

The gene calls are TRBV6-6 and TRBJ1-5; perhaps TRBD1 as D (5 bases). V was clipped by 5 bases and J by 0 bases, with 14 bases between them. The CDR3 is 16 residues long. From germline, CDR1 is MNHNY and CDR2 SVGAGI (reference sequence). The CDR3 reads CASSGGSVYSNQPQHF. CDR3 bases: TGTGCCAGCAGTGGGGGATCAGTCTATAGCAATCAGCCCCAGCATTTT.

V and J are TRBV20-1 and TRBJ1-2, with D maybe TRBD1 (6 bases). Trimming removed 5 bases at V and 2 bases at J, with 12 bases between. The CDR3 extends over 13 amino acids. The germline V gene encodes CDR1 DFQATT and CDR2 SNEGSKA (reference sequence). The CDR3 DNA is TGCAGTGCTCCCCAGACAGGAAACTATGGCTACACCTTC. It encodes CSAPQTGNYGYTF.

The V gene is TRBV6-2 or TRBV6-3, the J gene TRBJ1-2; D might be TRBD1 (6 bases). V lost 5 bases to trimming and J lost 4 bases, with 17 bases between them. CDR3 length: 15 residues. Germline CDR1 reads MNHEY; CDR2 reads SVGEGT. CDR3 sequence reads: CASSTMLEDSYGYTF. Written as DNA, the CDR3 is TGTGCCAGCAGTACAATGCTCGAGGACAGCTATGGCTACACCTTC.

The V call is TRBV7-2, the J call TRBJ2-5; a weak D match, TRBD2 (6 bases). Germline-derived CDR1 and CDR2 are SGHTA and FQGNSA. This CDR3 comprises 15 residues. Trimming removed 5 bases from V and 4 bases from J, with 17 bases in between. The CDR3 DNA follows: TGTGCCAGCAGCACGACGGGCGGGACGGCAGAGACCCAGTACTTC. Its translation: CASSTTGGTAETQYF.

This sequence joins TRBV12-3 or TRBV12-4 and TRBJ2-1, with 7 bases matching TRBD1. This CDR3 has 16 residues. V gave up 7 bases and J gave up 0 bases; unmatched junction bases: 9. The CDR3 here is CASKPRQGISYNEQFF. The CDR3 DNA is TGTGCCAGCAAACCGAGACAGGGAATCTCCTACAATGAGCAGTTCTTC.

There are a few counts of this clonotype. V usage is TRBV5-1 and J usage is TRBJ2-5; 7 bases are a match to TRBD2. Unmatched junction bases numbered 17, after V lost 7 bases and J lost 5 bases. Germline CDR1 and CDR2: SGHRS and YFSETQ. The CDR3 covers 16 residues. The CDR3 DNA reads TGCGCCAGCTGCCGGGACTACTCACGGCGAGCGGAGACCCAGTACTTC. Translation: CASCRDYSRRAETQYF.

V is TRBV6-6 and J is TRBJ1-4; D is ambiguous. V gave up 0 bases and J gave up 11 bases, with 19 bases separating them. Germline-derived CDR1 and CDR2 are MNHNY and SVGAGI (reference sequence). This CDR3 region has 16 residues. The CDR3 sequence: CASSYSNTGLGYKLFF. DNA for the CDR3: TGTGCCAGCAGTTACTCGAATACCGGGCTCGGGTATAAACTGTTTTTT.

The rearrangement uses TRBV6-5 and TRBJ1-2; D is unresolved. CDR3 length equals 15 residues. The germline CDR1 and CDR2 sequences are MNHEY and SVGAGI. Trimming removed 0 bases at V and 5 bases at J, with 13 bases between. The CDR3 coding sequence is TGTGCCAGCAGTTACTCTAGGGTCCTGGGATATGGCTACACCTTC. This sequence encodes CASSYSRVLGYGYTF.

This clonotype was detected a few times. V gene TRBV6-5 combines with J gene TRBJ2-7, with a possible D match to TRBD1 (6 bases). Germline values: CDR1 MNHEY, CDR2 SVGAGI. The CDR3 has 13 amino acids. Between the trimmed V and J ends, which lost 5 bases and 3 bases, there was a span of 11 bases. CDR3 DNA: TGTGCCAGCAGTGCCGGGACATTCTACGAGCAGTACTTC. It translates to CASSAGTFYEQYF.